This section outlines one T cell receptor beta chain sequence together with its context. Methods used by the authors: The assay estimated nucleated cells by amplifying reference gene primers. Sequencing used immunoSEQ multiplex PCR; TCRdb keeps in-frame clones, though not all of them. Clone size and V and J calls were adopted from that table, with D and trimming inferred from the DNA. The sample has about 220,000 clones; around 83% are singletons. The entry originates in a study of blood T cell repertoires in COVID-19. Study overall: COVID-19 samples from acute and convalescent phases originated in the United States, Italy and Spain. PBMCs, B-cell-depleted T cells, or T cells were the source of the cDNA or gDNA that made up the material.

CDR3 length: 14 residues. V gave up 0 bases and J gave up 2 bases, with 8 bases separating them. In germline, CDR1 is SGHVS, CDR2 FNYEAQ. Specimen: peripheral blood. This TCR was recovered from a man aged 50-59 years with active or convalescent COVID-19. The rearrangement uses TRBV7-6 and TRBJ2-7, with a weak D call TRBD2 (6 bases). CDR3 loop: CASSLAGGPYEQYF. The CDR3 coding sequence is TGTGCCAGCAGCTTAGCGGGGGGACCCTACGAGCAGTACTTC.